This T cell receptor (beta chain) was found in a study of blood T cell repertoires in COVID-19. Study-level information: Specimens from acute and convalescent COVID-19 originated in the United States, Italy and Spain. T cells, B-cell-depleted T cells, or PBMCs provided the cDNA or gDNA that served as material.

Authors' methods: Nucleated cell counts were estimated from reference gene primer amplification. The repertoire was sequenced with immunoSEQ multiplex PCR; TCRdb's copy has only in-frame clones and lacks some. The V and J calls and the clone size are those of that table, but D and trimming were determined from the DNA. The sample carries 250,000 to 350,000 clones, approximately 90% recorded once. This CDR3 spans 15 amino acids. V lost 2 bases to trimming and J lost 4 bases, with 13 bases between them. Germline V gene data show CDR1 as MNHEY and CDR2 as SVGEGT. The chain is built from TRBV6-2 or TRBV6-3 and TRBJ2-3; perhaps TRBD2 as D (7 bases). Sequenced material: peripheral blood. The origin of this receptor is a woman in her fifties or sixties who had recovered from COVID-19. For the CDR3, the DNA is TGTGCCAGCAGTTACGCTGGGGGGGCCCCAGATACGCAGTATTTT. Residues: CASSYAGGAPDTQYF.